A selection of T cell receptor beta chains follows, all from one sample in a study of cytomegalovirus exposure and HLA in healthy donors. The data were produced by immunoSEQ multiplex PCR, yet TCRdb's version contains in-frame clones alone and is incomplete. The sample includes some 65,000 clones, roughly 96% seen only once; the top ten take around 2.2%. Sequenced sample: PBMCs. These receptors came from a man aged 18 to 30 in good health and CMV-seronegative. CDR3s include the opening cysteine and the closing phenylalanine or tryptophan. Fields, in order: D gene, clone size, J gene, V gene, CDR3 DNA, CDR3 protein. A D gene is named only where the DNA matches it firmly. A clone size is listed for some rows: how often the clone was seen (once, few, many), or a class if it is expanded.

D: -; size: -; J: TRBJ1-1; V: TRBV6-6; DNA: TGTGCCAGCAGTTACACGGGCAGGGACACTGAAGCTTTCTTT; CDR3: CASSYTGRDTEAFF
D: TRBD2; size: once; J: TRBJ2-5; V: TRBV6-1; DNA: TGTGCCAGCAGTGAGTATTCGACTAGCGGGCTTCAAGAGACCCAGTACTTC; CDR3: CASSEYSTSGLQETQYF
D: -; size: -; J: TRBJ2-5; V: TRBV25-1; DNA: TGTGCCAGCAGTACCCCGGGGACATTACAAGAGACCCAGTACTTC; CDR3: CASSTPGTLQETQYF
D: TRBD2; size: -; J: TRBJ2-4; V: TRBV11-3; DNA: TGTGCCAGCAGCTTAGCAGGGAGGGATAACATTCAGTACTTC; CDR3: CASSLAGRDNIQYF
D: TRBD1; size: once; J: TRBJ1-2; V: TRBV27; DNA: TGTGCCAGCAGCGGACAGGGGGCCGGGGGCTACACCTTC; CDR3: CASSGQGAGGYTF
D: -; size: few; J: TRBJ1-1; V: TRBV19; DNA: TGTGCCAGTAGCGAGACAGCGAACACTGAAGCTTTCTTT; CDR3: CASSETANTEAFF
D: -; size: -; J: TRBJ2-2; V: TRBV18; DNA: TGTGCCAGCTCACCAGTAATTGGGGAGCTGTTTTTT; CDR3: CASSPVIGELFF
D: -; size: -; J: TRBJ1-5; V: TRBV28; DNA: TGTGCCAGTGTGACAGATAGGGGTCAGCCCCAGCATTTT; CDR3: CASVTDRGQPQHF
D: -; size: -; J: TRBJ2-1; V: TRBV7-6; DNA: TGTGCCAGCAGCTACCTACAGGGTGCCTACAATGAGCAGTTCTTC; CDR3: CASSYLQGAYNEQFF
D: -; size: -; J: TRBJ2-1; V: TRBV2; DNA: TGTGCCAGCAGTGAAGTCAGGGGCCATGAGCAGTTCTTC; CDR3: CASSEVRGHEQFF
D: -; size: -; J: TRBJ1-5; V: TRBV10-3; DNA: TGTGCCATCAGTGACCCAGGGGCCAGGAGTCAGCCCCAGCATTTT; CDR3: CAISDPGARSQPQHF
D: TRBD1; size: -; J: TRBJ2-7; V: TRBV27; DNA: TGTGCCAGCAGTTTATATTCAGTCGGGACAGGGGGCTCGTACGAGCAGTACTTC; CDR3: CASSLYSVGTGGSYEQYF
D: TRBD1; size: -; J: TRBJ1-2; V: TRBV28; DNA: TGTGCCAGCAGTCCAGGGGACAGGGGTCATGGCTACACCTTC; CDR3: CASSPGDRGHGYTF
D: TRBD1; size: -; J: TRBJ2-7; V: TRBV7-9; DNA: TGTGCCAGCAGCGACCGGGACAGGGGGCCTCAAAGGCAGTACTTC; CDR3: CASSDRDRGPQRQYF
D: -; size: -; J: TRBJ1-1; V: TRBV12-5; DNA: TGTGCTAGTGGTTTGGTTGCAGGGAGGGTGACTGAAGCTTTCTTT; CDR3: CASGLVAGRVTEAFF
D: -; size: -; J: TRBJ2-3; V: TRBV2; DNA: TGTGCCAGCAGTGAATTCCGTGAGGATACGCAGTATTTT; CDR3: CASSEFREDTQYF
D: -; size: -; J: TRBJ1-4; V: TRBV5-8; DNA: TGTGCCAGCAGCCTACGCCCAACTAATGAAAAACTGTTTTTT; CDR3: CASSLRPTNEKLFF
D: -; size: -; J: TRBJ2-1; V: TRBV30; DNA: TGTGCCTGGAGTGTAGGACTGATCGATGAGCAGTTCTTC; CDR3: CAWSVGLIDEQFF
D: TRBD1; size: -; J: TRBJ1-1; V: TRBV5-4; DNA: TGTGCCAGCAGCGCCGGGACAGGGGGCAAGGGGGACACTGAAGCTTTCTTT; CDR3: CASSAGTGGKGDTEAFF
D: -; size: -; J: TRBJ2-5; V: TRBV6-1; DNA: TGTGCCAGCAGTGACAGGAACCTAGAGACCCAGTACTTC; CDR3: CASSDRNLETQYF
D: TRBD2; size: -; J: TRBJ2-7; V: TRBV6-1; DNA: TGTGCCAGCAGGATCGGACTAGCGGGAGGAGAGCAGTACTTC; CDR3: CASRIGLAGGEQYF
D: TRBD1; size: -; J: TRBJ1-4; V: TRBV27; DNA: TGTGCCAGCAGTATCCGGGGACTGTGGGACAGGTCTAATGAAAAACTGTTTTTT; CDR3: CASSIRGLWDRSNEKLFF
D: -; size: -; J: TRBJ1-1; V: TRBV11-2; DNA: TGTGCCAGCAGCTCGGGAGACACTGAAGCTTTCTTT; CDR3: CASSSGDTEAFF
D: -; size: -; J: TRBJ1-3; V: TRBV6-5; DNA: TGTGCCAGCAGTTACCTCCAGTCCTTTGGAAACACCATATATTTT; CDR3: CASSYLQSFGNTIYF
D: TRBD1; size: -; J: TRBJ1-1; V: TRBV6-5; DNA: TGTGCCAGCAGTTACGGGACAGGGGGTATGGGAGCTTTCTTT; CDR3: CASSYGTGGMGAFF
D: -; size: once; J: TRBJ1-2; V: TRBV18; DNA: TGTGCCAGCTCACCATCAGGGAACTATGGCTACACCTTC; CDR3: CASSPSGNYGYTF
D: TRBD1; size: -; J: TRBJ1-4; V: TRBV4-1; DNA: TGCGCCAGCAGCCAAGCGTCACAGGGGGCTGTGAACCGGGAAAAACTGTTTTTT; CDR3: CASSQASQGAVNREKLFF
D: TRBD2; size: -; J: TRBJ2-7; V: TRBV7-8; DNA: TGTGCCAGCAGCTTTGGGGGGATAGCGGGAGCATCCTACGAGCAGTACTTC; CDR3: CASSFGGIAGASYEQYF